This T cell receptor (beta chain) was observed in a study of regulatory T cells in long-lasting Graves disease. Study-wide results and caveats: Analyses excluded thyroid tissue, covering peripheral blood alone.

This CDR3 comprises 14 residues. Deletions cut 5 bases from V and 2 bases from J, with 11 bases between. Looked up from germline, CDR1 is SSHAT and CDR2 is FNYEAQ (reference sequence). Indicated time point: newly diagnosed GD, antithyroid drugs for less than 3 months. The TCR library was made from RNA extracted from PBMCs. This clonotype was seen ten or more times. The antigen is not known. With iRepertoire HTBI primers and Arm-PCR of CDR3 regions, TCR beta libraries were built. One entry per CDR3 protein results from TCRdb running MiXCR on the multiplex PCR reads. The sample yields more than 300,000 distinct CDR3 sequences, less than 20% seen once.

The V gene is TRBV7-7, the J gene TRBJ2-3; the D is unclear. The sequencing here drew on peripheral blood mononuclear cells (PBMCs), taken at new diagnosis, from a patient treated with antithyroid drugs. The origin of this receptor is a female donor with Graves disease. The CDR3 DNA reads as TGTGCCAGCAGCCCAGATGGCCCCACAGATACGCAGTATTTT. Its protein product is CASSPDGPTDTQYF. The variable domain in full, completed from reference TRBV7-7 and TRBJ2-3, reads GAGVSQSPRYKVTKRGQDVTLRCDPISSHATLYWYQQALGQGPEFLTYFNYEAQPDKSGLPSDRFSAERPEGSISTLTIQRTEQRDSAMYRCASSPDGPTDTQYFGPGTRLTVL.